This passage covers 19 T cell receptor beta chains from one sample sequenced in a study of cytomegalovirus exposure and HLA in healthy donors. In the PCR, 60 Vbeta and 13 Jbeta primers were used. Generated by immunoSEQ multiplex PCR, the TCRdb table keeps only in-frame clones and is missing some. The sample includes around 78,000 clones, around 58% of them seen just once. Sample: PBMCs. Receptor source: a man under 40 in good health and CMV-seropositive.

The CDR3 region has the DNA TGTGCCAGCAGTTTCGGTTTAGAGGGGGACCGGCAGTTCTTC. This translates into CASSFGLEGDRQFF. The rearrangement uses TRBV27 and TRBJ2-1, with a possible D match to TRBD1 (6 bases). The CDR3 totals 14 residues. V lost 3 bases to trimming and J lost 12 bases, with 18 bases between them. CDR1 MNHEY and CDR2 SMNVEV come from the germline V gene (reference sequence).

The CDR3, as DNA: TGTGCCAGCAGCCCCGACAGGGATGAGCAGTTCTTC. The encoded protein is CASSPDRDEQFF. V and J are TRBV11-1 and TRBJ2-1; 7 nucleotides line up with TRBD1. There are 12 residues in the CDR3. Trimming at V came to 5 bases and at J to 8 bases, leaving 3 bases not matched to a gene. CDR1 and CDR2 from the germline V gene are SGHAT and FQDESV (reference sequence).

As DNA, the CDR3 is TGTGCCAGCAGCCCCGGGACTGGGGCCCAGCATTTT. Amino acids: CASSPGTGAQHF. This chain uses TRBV28 with TRBJ1-5; weak D call: TRBD1 (5 bases). The V gene's germline CDR1 is MDHEN and CDR2 SYDVKM. The CDR3 totals 12 residues. Between the trimmed V and J ends, which lost 6 bases and 11 bases, there was a span of 14 bases.

In this sample, this clone turned up once. The CDR3 loop reads CASSFPGETQYF. In DNA form, the CDR3 reads TGTGCCAGCAGTTTCCCGGGGGAGACCCAGTACTTC. The genes are TRBV27 and TRBJ2-5, with D perhaps matching TRBD2 (5 bases). This CDR3 contains 12 residues. Germline assignment: CDR1 MNHEY and CDR2 SMNVEV (reference sequence). Trimming took 3 bases from V and 5 from J, leaving 7 bases between them.

This clone was seen more than once but under ten times. The chain couples TRBV28 to TRBJ1-4; 7 nucleotides line up with TRBD1. The CDR3 is 13 amino acids. The J segment lost 2 bases and the V segment lost 6 bases, leaving 0 bases of the junction unmatched. Germline CDR1 reads MDHEN; CDR2 reads SYDVKM. CDR3 DNA: TGTGCCAGCAGGGGACAGACTAATGAAAAACTGTTTTTT. Translation: CASRGQTNEKLFF.

The chain employs TRBV15 and TRBJ1-6, with 9 bases identical to TRBD1. With V trimmed by 4 bases and J by 8 bases, 9 bases remained unmatched. CDR1 and CDR2 from the germline V gene are LNHNV and YYDKDF (reference sequence). CDR3 length: 16 residues. The CDR3 sequence is CATSKRDRVAHSPLHF. CDR3 bases: TGTGCCACCAGCAAACGGGACAGGGTAGCTCATTCACCCCTCCACTTT.

Note on this clone: The junction shows a germline mismatch at one end, possibly a read error. V gene TRBV2 combines with J gene TRBJ2-1, with D perhaps TRBD1 (5 bases). Germline values: CDR1 SNHLY, CDR2 FYNNEI. The CDR3 is made up of 15 amino acids. This CDR3 reads CVSSEAQGSYNEQFF. CDR3 DNA sequence: TGTGTCAGCAGTGAAGCGCAGGGTTCCTACAATGAGCAGTTCTTC.

This clone has only one observation. This rearrangement joins TRBV7-2 to TRBJ2-1; D is possibly TRBD2 (5 bases). V shed 2 bases and J shed 3 bases, with 11 bases lying between them. CDR3 size: 15 residues. Germline V CDR1 and CDR2: SGHTA, FQGNSA. CDR3 sequence reads: CASSLWTLNYNEQFF. The CDR3 DNA sequence: TGTGCCAGCAGCTTATGGACTCTGAACTACAATGAGCAGTTCTTC.

In its sample, this clone was seen a few times. V usage is TRBV2 and J usage is TRBJ1-5; possibly TRBD1 for D (5 bases). The V and J ends lost 5 bases and 3 bases respectively, with 11 bases between them. The CDR3 has 14 residues. In germline, CDR1 is SNHLY, CDR2 FYNNEI. CDR3 nucleotides: TGTGCCAGCAGTCTCGAGACAGACAATCAGCCCCAGCATTTT. Its protein is CASSLETDNQPQHF.

The chain links TRBV28 to TRBJ2-1; perhaps TRBD1 as D (5 bases). Germline CDR1 MDHEN, CDR2 SYDVKM. V lost 6 bases to trimming and J lost 7 bases, with 19 bases between them. The CDR3 extends over 15 amino acids. The CDR3 loop reads CASSPDTPGRNEQFF. CDR3 coding DNA: TGTGCCAGCAGCCCGGACACCCCAGGAAGGAATGAGCAGTTCTTC.

This chain joins TRBV19 and TRBJ1-1; possibly TRBD1 for D (6 bases). Germline CDR1 LNHDA, CDR2 SQIVND (reference sequence). Trimming removed 7 bases at V and 7 bases at J, with 10 bases between. The CDR3 covers 11 residues. The CDR3 sequence is CASIGDIEAFF. The CDR3 coding sequence is TGTGCCAGTATAGGGGACATTGAAGCTTTCTTT.

The rearrangement links TRBV7-2 to TRBJ1-1; D unclear. Trimming removed 2 bases at V and 0 bases at J, with 7 bases between. This CDR3 region has 14 residues. CDR1 is SGHTA, CDR2 FQGNSA, per germline. CDR3 coding DNA: TGTGCCAGCAGCTTACGACAAATGAACACTGAAGCTTTCTTT. Translation gives CASSLRQMNTEAFF.

V usage is TRBV7-8 and J usage is TRBJ1-5, with 7 bases fitting TRBD1. The V segment lost 5 bases and the J segment 3 bases; nucleotides outside the gene matches: 4. The CDR3 length is 14 residues. CDR1 is SGHVS and CDR2 is FQNEAQ in the germline V gene. The CDR3 DNA is TGTGCCAGCAGCACGGGACAGAACAATCAGCCCCAGCATTTT. It specifies CASSTGQNNQPQHF.

The gene calls are TRBV28 and TRBJ2-7; D possibly corresponds to TRBD2 (6 bases). Germline loops: CDR1 MDHEN, CDR2 SYDVKM. Trimming removed 7 bases at V and 3 bases at J, with 10 bases between. This CDR3 is built from 12 residues. CDR3 loop: CASNREFYEQYF. The CDR3, as DNA: TGTGCCAGCAATCGGGAGTTCTACGAGCAGTACTTC.

The chain recombines TRBV12-5 with TRBJ1-1; D ambiguous. In germline, CDR1 is LGHNT, CDR2 FRNRAP. This CDR3 has 13 residues. Between the trimmed V and J ends, which lost 1 base and 4 bases, there was a span of 7 bases. The CDR3 reads CASGLESVTEAFF. As DNA, the CDR3 is TGTGCTAGTGGTTTGGAGTCGGTCACTGAAGCTTTCTTT.

This clone was detected once. The chain uses TRBV7-9 and TRBJ2-2, with a possible D match to TRBD2 (6 bases). The CDR3 runs 14 residues. V gave up 9 bases and J gave up 0 bases, with 11 bases separating them. CDR1 and CDR2 from the germline V gene are SEHNR and FQNEAQ (reference sequence). CDR3 residues: CASAGNTNTGELFF. The CDR3, as DNA: TGTGCCAGTGCGGGGAATACGAACACCGGGGAGCTGTTTTTT.

The sample holds one count of this clone. The chain links TRBV2 to TRBJ2-7; tentatively, D is TRBD2 (5 bases). This CDR3 has 14 amino acids. Germline V gene sequence: CDR1 SNHLY, CDR2 FYNNEI. Deletions cut 7 bases from V and 5 bases from J, with 18 bases between. In DNA form, the CDR3 reads TGTGCCAGCACCATTATCCCCGGGGTCAACGAGCAGTACTTC. Protein: CASTIIPGVNEQYF.

In the case of this clone: A junction boundary mismatches the germline segment, possibly from a read error. The chain couples TRBV7-9 to TRBJ2-1, with 7 positions matching TRBD1. Per germline, CDR1 SEHNR and CDR2 FQNEAQ (reference sequence). This CDR3 is built from 13 residues. The CDR3 loop reads CSSSSGGNNEQFF. In DNA form, the CDR3 reads TGTTCCAGCAGCTCAGGGGGAAACAATGAGCAGTTCTTC.

The chain couples TRBV2 to TRBJ2-1; 10 bases map to TRBD1. Losses at the gene ends were 8 bases for V and 5 bases for J; bases not matched to a gene: 12. CDR1 is SNHLY and CDR2 is FYNNEI in the germline V gene. The CDR3 sequence is 16 residues long. The CDR3 DNA follows: TGTGCCAGCGCCAAAACCGGGACAGGGGTTGACAATGAGCAGTTCTTC. Translated, it gives CASAKTGTGVDNEQFF.